This T cell receptor beta chain is from a study of T cell clonality in common variable immunodeficiency. General study results and limits: Links between repertoire features and CVID complications were heterogeneity-limited. In common variable immunodeficiency, TCR beta chains reportedly carried fewer deletions and N-nucleotide insertions. Authors noted CVID clonality's cause needs subpopulation repertoire sequencing.

The CVID group had roughly 15 females and around 29 males, mean age 40. Blood came from CVID subjects not ill and not taking immunomodulatory or immunosuppressive medication. Assay used: immunoSEQ multiplex PCR; TCRdb lists only in-frame clones, some missing. Altogether about 35,000 clones were found in the sample, and no singletons occur. The CDR3 is made up of 13 amino acids. Germline V gene lookup returns CDR1 SGHRS and CDR2 YFSETQ. Trimming pared 1 base from V and 3 bases from J, leaving 8 bases between. This clone was detected a few times. Antigen unknown. The read gets to within 3 residues of the CDR3 end, and the germline J gene fills in the rest.

Sequenced: peripheral blood mononuclear cells. The TCR sequence derives from a human donor with common variable immunodeficiency. V gene TRBV5-1 combines with J gene TRBJ2-7, with D possibly TRBD1 on 5 matching bases. The sequenced part of the CDR3 DNA is TGCGCCAGCAGCTTGAAAAGGGGCTACGAG. Translated, it gives CASSLKRGYE. The full CDR3 reads CASSLKRGYEQYF.